This T cell receptor (beta chain) was documented in a study of T cell changes during pregnancy in multiple sclerosis. The CDR3 runs to 10 residues. The V gene's germline CDR1 is LNHDA and CDR2 SQIVND (reference sequence). Trimming took 6 bases from V and 7 from J, leaving 3 bases between them. The method was immunoSEQ multiplex PCR; TCRdb's version includes in-frame clones alone and lacks a portion of them. The sample holds about 40,000 clones, about 94% seen once. The TCR comes from a female donor with multiple sclerosis, enrolled in a pregnancy study. Sequences were derived from CD4+ T cells from peripheral blood mononuclear cells, sampled after pregnancy. The chain links TRBV19 to TRBJ2-2; D is undetermined. The CDR3 is CASSGGELFF. As DNA, the CDR3 is TGTGCCAGTAGCGGCGGGGAGCTGTTTTTT.